This is a list of T cell receptor beta chains from one sample in a study of blood T cell repertoires in COVID-19. Here immunoSEQ multiplex PCR was the method, and the copy in TCRdb shows in-frame clones only, minus some. The profile covers around 170,000 clones, with roughly 84% appearing a single time and approximately 7% taken by the ten largest. Material: peripheral blood. These receptors were obtained from a man aged 45-60 years with active or convalescent COVID-19. The conserved cysteine and the conserved F or W are not part of the CDR3 here. Fields, in order: V gene, J gene, clone size, CDR3 protein. The size of a clone is reported for some rows only, either as once, few or many, or as a class for expanded clones.

TRBV29-1	TRBJ2-3	.	SVGTSGGTTDTQY
TRBV5-6	TRBJ1-2	.	ASSFTGTGRPYGYT
TRBV2	TRBJ1-6	.	ASSRQPNSPLH
TRBV7-9	TRBJ2-2	.	ASSQATGLDTGELF
TRBV6-2/TRBV6-3	TRBJ2-2	.	ASSYSGLNTGELF
TRBV6-6	TRBJ2-5	.	ASSYELAGEETQY
TRBV2	TRBJ2-1	.	ASSLSASSSYNEQF
TRBV6-4	TRBJ2-7	.	ASSVTSGYYEQY
TRBV2	TRBJ2-3	.	ATKSGRATDTQY
TRBV7-9	TRBJ1-1	.	ASNPQGGTEAF
TRBV7-8	TRBJ2-1	.	ASSPVDRVNEQF
TRBV6-2/TRBV6-3	TRBJ1-2	.	ASSFTEIYGYT
TRBV2	TRBJ1-2	few	ASRADRNYGYT
TRBV18	TRBJ1-2	.	ASSPGPGFNGYT
TRBV2	TRBJ1-4	.	ASNRGNEKLF
TRBV19	TRBJ2-2	.	ASSPLRGTANTGELF
TRBV25-1	TRBJ1-4	.	ASSPPEGLGEKLF
TRBV24-1	TRBJ1-2	.	ATSVGNYGYT
TRBV3-1/TRBV3-2	TRBJ2-3	once	ASSQERGVRTATQY
TRBV4-3	TRBJ2-1	.	ASSQEVSGGAGYNEQF
TRBV3-1/TRBV3-2	TRBJ1-2	.	ASSPAQNYGYT
TRBV5-1	TRBJ1-5	few	ASSLEGATQPQH
TRBV11-3	TRBJ2-3	.	ASSFDSSTDTQY
TRBV7-3	TRBJ2-2	.	ASSFGGGELF
TRBV4-2	TRBJ1-5	.	ASSQAVAGPNQPQH
TRBV5-4	TRBJ2-2	.	ASRRDSGTGGTGELF
TRBV6-1	TRBJ1-2	.	ASSEAGGGNGYT
TRBV6-5	TRBJ2-7	.	ASALGQSNGEQY
TRBV10-3	TRBJ2-1	.	AISGGQGQYNEQF
TRBV6-4	TRBJ1-5	.	ASSDSSRQGNQPQH
TRBV5-4	TRBJ1-2	.	ASSLRMTGQGNYGYT
TRBV27	TRBJ2-2	.	ASSLTSGSAGELF
TRBV19	TRBJ2-1	.	ASSTSGYNEQF
TRBV9	TRBJ1-2	.	ASSVSGNYGYT
TRBV24-1	TRBJ2-2	.	ATSDSGGGPSANTGELF
TRBV5-1	TRBJ1-2	.	ASSSGTIYGYT
TRBV1	TRBJ1-4	.	TSSQVDRVYREKLF
TRBV19	TRBJ2-7	.	ATLGGDGYEQY
TRBV5-1	TRBJ2-3	once	ASSPLGEGSTDTQY
TRBV27	TRBJ1-2	once	ASSLSRQDYT
TRBV7-2	TRBJ2-1	.	ASSPGRVSYNEQF
TRBV7-3	TRBJ2-1	.	ASSVAGGTYNEQF
TRBV4-3	TRBJ2-3	once	ASSQGQGEDTQY